This entry concerns a single TCR beta chain. What it recognizes is unknown. The study ran its PCR with 60 Vbeta and 13 Jbeta primers. In the study's own analysis: Unique TCR beta chains totaled about 73 million in a later count, with roughly 10 million of them shared. Assay: immunoSEQ multiplex PCR; the TCRdb copy retains only in-frame clones and omits some. That table furnishes V, J and clone size, whereas the DNA furnished D and trimming. Seen in this sample are approximately 180,000 clones; the ten most common clones hold about 6.5%. The data were taken from a study of cytomegalovirus exposure and HLA in healthy donors. In the study overall: Within the Caucasian-associated ancestry cluster were 81% of the approximately 400 genotyped donors. Study outcomes and limitations: Researchers counted around 180 TCR beta chains as cytomegalovirus-associated.

The CDR3 length is 14 residues. The J segment lost 6 bases and the V segment lost 2 bases, leaving 4 bases of the junction unmatched. Germline assignment: CDR1 LNHDA and CDR2 SQIVND (reference sequence). The sample was PBMCs. The TCR was taken from a young man in good health and CMV-seronegative. The chain uses TRBV19 and TRBJ1-5; 7 positions match TRBD1. CDR3 sequence: CASSIIQGSQPQHF. In DNA form, the CDR3 reads TGTGCCAGTAGTATAATACAGGGGTCTCAGCCCCAGCATTTT.